This is a list of T cell receptor beta chains from one sample in a study of Ad26.COV2.S vaccination and SARS-CoV-2 variants. Produced via immunoSEQ multiplex PCR; TCRdb's table is partial and in-frame only. The table lists about 350,000 clones, approximately 86% of them singletons. The sample was peripheral blood, taken in a trial of Ad26.COV2.S vaccine versus placebo. These receptor sequences come from a person between 18 and 60 years old who received the Ad26.COV2.S COVID-19 vaccine or a placebo. The CDR3 runs from the conserved cysteine through the conserved F or W. The D gene is left open where the match is weak. Where a row states a size, it is once, few, many or the class of an expanded clone; other rows omit it.

TRBV2,TRBJ2-2,-,-,TGTGCCAGCAGTGAGAGAGAAGGTGGCACCGGGGAGCTGTTTTTT,CASSEREGGTGELFF
TRBV4-3,TRBJ2-1,-,-,TGCGCCAGCAGCCAAGATCTATCCAGCGGATCCTACAATGAGCAGTTCTTC,CASSQDLSSGSYNEQFF
TRBV5-1,TRBJ1-2,-,-,TGCGCCAGCAGCATAGAAGGGGAGCTGAACTATGGCTACACCTTC,CASSIEGELNYGYTF
TRBV5-5,TRBJ1-3,-,-,TGTGCCAGCAGCTTGGTGTGGCCCGGGAAGAACACCATATATTTT,CASSLVWPGKNTIYF
TRBV6-6,TRBJ1-1,-,-,TGTGCCAGCACTTCCACGGGGAGAGGGGCTTTCTTT,CASTSTGRGAFF
TRBV11-2,TRBJ2-3,TRBD2,-,TGTGCCAGCAGCTTCGGACTAGCGGGAGAGGCAGATACGCAGTATTTT,CASSFGLAGEADTQYF
TRBV19,TRBJ2-1,TRBD2,-,TGTGCCAGTAGTCCTCACCCACTAGCGGACTCCTACAATGAGCAGTTCTTC,CASSPHPLADSYNEQFF
TRBV4-3,TRBJ2-1,TRBD2,few,TGCGCCAGCAGCCCCGGTGCTAGCGGGGGGCTGGGGGAGCAGTTCTTC,CASSPGASGGLGEQFF
TRBV18,TRBJ1-4,TRBD1,-,TGTGCCAGCTCACCCAGGGGGGAGGATGAAAAACTGTTTTTT,CASSPRGEDEKLFF
TRBV27,TRBJ2-7,-,-,TGTGCCAGCAGTCTTCGACAGGTCCACGAGCAGTACTTC,CASSLRQVHEQYF
TRBV4-1,TRBJ1-5,-,-,TGCGCCAGCAGCCAAGTAGGGAGCAATCAGCCCCAGCATTTT,CASSQVGSNQPQHF
TRBV4-2,TRBJ2-1,TRBD2,-,TGTGCCAGCAGCCAAGTGGCGGGGGGGTTCTCCTACAATGAGCAGTTCTTC,CASSQVAGGFSYNEQFF
TRBV7-2,TRBJ2-2,TRBD2,-,TGTGCCAGCAGCTCTTCTAGCGGGGGTTACACCGGGGAGCTGTTTTTT,CASSSSSGGYTGELFF
TRBV4-3,TRBJ2-6,-,-,TGCGCCAGCAGCCAAGAAGGAGGGCCCCTCTCTGGGGCCAACGTCCTGACTTTC,CASSQEGGPLSGANVLTF
TRBV24-1,TRBJ1-2,TRBD1,-,TGTGCCACCAGTGACCTCCTAGGACAGGGCTACGGCTACACCTTC,CATSDLLGQGYGYTF
TRBV7-2,TRBJ1-2,-,once,TGTGCCAGCAGCTTCCGGGGCGAAATTCATGGCTACACCTTC,CASSFRGEIHGYTF
TRBV5-1,TRBJ1-2,-,-,TGCGCCAGCAGCCCCGGGCCATCCAGAGCTAACTATGGCTACACCTTC,CASSPGPSRANYGYTF
TRBV6-5,TRBJ2-7,TRBD2,-,TGTGCCAGCAAGACCTGGACTAGCGGGACCTACGAGCAGTACTTC,CASKTWTSGTYEQYF
TRBV4-1,TRBJ2-7,TRBD2,-,TGCGCCAGCAGCTGGACTAGCGAGCTATCTTACGAGCAGTACTTC,CASSWTSELSYEQYF
TRBV13,TRBJ1-1,-,few,TGTGCCAGCAGCTTAGCCGGGGGACGCCCGAACACTGAAGCTTTCTTT,CASSLAGGRPNTEAFF
TRBV2,TRBJ1-1,TRBD1,-,TGTGCCAGCAGGGGACAGGGTCCCACTGAAGCTTTCTTT,CASRGQGPTEAFF
TRBV4-1,TRBJ1-5,-,-,TGCGCCAGCAGCCCCTCTCCGGACGGCAATTATCGACCCCAGCATTTT,CASSPSPDGNYRPQHF
TRBV30,TRBJ1-5,-,-,TGTGCCTGGACCCGACAGGGCAATCAGCCCCAGCATTTT,CAWTRQGNQPQHF
TRBV19,TRBJ2-5,-,few,TGTGCCAGTAGTACTGGGACCATAGAGACCCAGTACTTC,CASSTGTIETQYF
TRBV7-2,TRBJ1-2,-,-,TGTGCCAGCAGCTTATTGTATGGCTACACCTTC,CASSLLYGYTF
TRBV6-1,TRBJ2-1,-,-,TGTGCCAGCAGTGGGGCTAGGTTAGCAGGGGCGGTAAATGAGCAGTTCTTC,CASSGARLAGAVNEQFF
TRBV6-5,TRBJ1-5,-,-,TGTGCCAGCAGTTCGGACCGAAAGTTGAGTCAGCCCCAGCATTTT,CASSSDRKLSQPQHF
TRBV6-1,TRBJ2-7,TRBD1,-,TGTGCCAGCAGTGCGACGACAGGGGGTGATACCTACGAGCAGTACTTC,CASSATTGGDTYEQYF
TRBV16,TRBJ2-7,-,-,TGTGCCAGCAGCCCCCCAGAAGGCTGGGGCTTTTACGAGCAGTACTTC,CASSPPEGWGFYEQYF
TRBV27,TRBJ1-1,-,once,TGTGCCAGCGCATCGGGACGGACAACTGAAGCTTTCTTT,CASASGRTTEAFF
TRBV6-5,TRBJ2-3,-,-,TGTGCCAGCAGTTGGTCAGATACGCAGTATTTT,CASSWSDTQYF
TRBV6-2/TRBV6-3,TRBJ2-3,TRBD2,-,TGTGCCAGCAGTCGGGGGACTAGCGGGGGCCATGGCGGTACAGATACGCAGTATTTT,CASSRGTSGGHGGTDTQYF
TRBV9,TRBJ2-7,TRBD2,few,TGTGCCAGCAGCCGTACTAGCGGCCTTAGCGAGCAGTACTTC,CASSRTSGLSEQYF
TRBV3-1/TRBV3-2,TRBJ2-7,TRBD1,-,TGTGCCAGCAGCCAAACAGGGGGCGTTTACGAGCAGTACTTC,CASSQTGGVYEQYF
TRBV19,TRBJ1-5,-,-,TGTGCCAGTAGTAGCCCGGGGGGGGCCCAGCATTTT,CASSSPGGAQHF
TRBV5-3,TRBJ1-3,TRBD1,-,TGTGCCAGAAGCTTTGGAGGGGGCAGCTCTGGAAACACCATATATTTT,CARSFGGGSSGNTIYF
TRBV6-2/TRBV6-3,TRBJ2-3,TRBD1,many,TGTGCCAGCAGCAAAACTCCGGGACAGGGGTCAGATACGCAGTATTTT,CASSKTPGQGSDTQYF
TRBV4-3,TRBJ2-1,-,-,TGCGCCAGCAGCCAAGGGGCACCCTACAATGAGCAGTTCTTC,CASSQGAPYNEQFF
TRBV15,TRBJ2-1,TRBD2,-,TGTGCCACCAGCAGAGATGCACTAGCGGGAAGAGGTGAGCAGTTCTTC,CATSRDALAGRGEQFF
TRBV2,TRBJ1-4,-,-,TGTGCCAGCAGTGACGGGAAGGGGGGTGAAAAACTGTTTTTT,CASSDGKGGEKLFF
TRBV4-3,TRBJ1-1,-,-,TGCGCCAGCAGCCAAATTGGCATCCCTGAAGCTTTCTTT,CASSQIGIPEAFF
TRBV7-7,TRBJ2-3,TRBD2,-,TGTGCCAGCAGCCCTGGGGGACTAGCGAGCACAGATACGCAGTATTTT,CASSPGGLASTDTQYF
TRBV19,TRBJ2-5,TRBD2,-,TGTGCCAGTAGTATGACTAGCGGGGGGGTTCGGGAGACCCAGTACTTC,CASSMTSGGVRETQYF
TRBV24-1,TRBJ2-1,-,once,TGTGCCACCAGTGCACGGGGGCCCCCGAGCTACAATGAGCAGTTCTTC,CATSARGPPSYNEQFF
TRBV19,TRBJ2-1,TRBD1,-,TGTGCCAGTAGTAGATTCCACAGGGGGGCTCCCTACAATGAGCAGTTCTTC,CASSRFHRGAPYNEQFF
TRBV30,TRBJ2-5,-,-,TGTGCCTGGAACGGGGGCGAGAAGACCCAGTACTTC,CAWNGGEKTQYF
TRBV3-1/TRBV3-2,TRBJ1-2,-,-,TGTGCCAGCAGCCTGAGGGGCCAGATATCCTATGGCTACACCTTC,CASSLRGQISYGYTF
TRBV12-5,TRBJ2-2,TRBD1,-,TGTGCTAGTGGTATCAGAATACCGGGACAGGCCGGGAACACCGGGGAGCTGTTTTTT,CASGIRIPGQAGNTGELFF
TRBV5-8,TRBJ1-1,TRBD1,few,TGTGCCAGCAGACCAGGGGGGAGCACTGAAGCTTTCTTT,CASRPGGSTEAFF
TRBV28,TRBJ1-2,-,-,TGTGCCAGCAGTTCGTCTTTGCGTGGCTACACCTTC,CASSSSLRGYTF
TRBV6-5,TRBJ2-7,-,-,TGTGCCAGCAGTTCCCCCGGCGAGCAGTACTTC,CASSSPGEQYF
TRBV14,TRBJ2-2,TRBD1,-,TGTGCCAGCAGCCGATACGACAGGGGCGCCGGGGAGCTGTTTTTT,CASSRYDRGAGELFF
TRBV5-1,TRBJ2-3,TRBD1,once,TGCGCCAGCAGCTTGGACAGGGGGCTAGCGGGCACAGATACGCAGTATTTT,CASSLDRGLAGTDTQYF